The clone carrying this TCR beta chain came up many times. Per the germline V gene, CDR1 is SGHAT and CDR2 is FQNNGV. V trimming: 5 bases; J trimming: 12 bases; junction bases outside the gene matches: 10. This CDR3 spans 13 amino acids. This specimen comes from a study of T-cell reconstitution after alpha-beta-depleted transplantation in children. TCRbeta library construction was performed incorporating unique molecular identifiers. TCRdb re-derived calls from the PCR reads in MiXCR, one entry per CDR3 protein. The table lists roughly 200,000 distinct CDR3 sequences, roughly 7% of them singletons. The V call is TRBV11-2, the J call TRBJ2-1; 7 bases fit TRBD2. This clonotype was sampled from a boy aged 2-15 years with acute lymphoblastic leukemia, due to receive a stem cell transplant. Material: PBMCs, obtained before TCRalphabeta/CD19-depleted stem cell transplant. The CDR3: CASSSTTPGGQFF. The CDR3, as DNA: TGTGCCAGCAGCAGCACAACCCCGGGAGGGCAGTTCTTC.